The 2 T cell receptor beta chains reported below all come from one sample, sequenced in a study of cytomegalovirus exposure and HLA in healthy donors. The PCR was carried out with 60 Vbeta primers and 13 Jbeta primers. Sequencing was performed with immunoSEQ multiplex PCR; in TCRdb, only in-frame clones are kept and a portion is missing. The table has 150,000 to 200,000 clones, almost 80% seen once. Sample: PBMCs. These receptors came from a man aged 50-60 years in good health and CMV-seropositive.

The J gene is TRBJ1-4, the V gene TRBV7-9, with no clear D. The V gene lost 7 bases and the J gene lost 5 bases, with 14 bases spanning the gap. The CDR3 sequence is 14 residues long. The germline CDR1 and CDR2 sequences are SEHNR and FQNEAQ (reference sequence). CDR3 DNA sequence: TGTGCCAGCATCCCGGGCCGGGAGAATGAAAAACTGTTTTTT. This gives the protein CASIPGRENEKLFF.

The chain recombines TRBV6-6 with TRBJ1-6; no definite D call. Per germline, CDR1 MNHNY and CDR2 SVGAGI (reference sequence). V lost 0 bases and J 10 bases, leaving 10 bases between the germline ends. CDR3 length: 14 amino acids. CDR3 amino acids: CASSYSKGGSPLHF. The CDR3 coding sequence is TGTGCCAGCAGTTACTCGAAAGGCGGATCACCCCTCCACTTT.